The 8 T cell receptor beta chains below were found in one sample sequenced in a study of blood T cell repertoires in COVID-19. Assay used: immunoSEQ multiplex PCR; TCRdb lists only in-frame clones, some missing. This repertoire shows 150,000 to 200,000 clones, approximately 80% found once; its top ten account for roughly 2.9%. The sample consisted of peripheral blood. The receptors were sampled from an older woman with acute or convalescent COVID-19.

The rearrangement joins TRBV24-1 to TRBJ1-4, with 9 positions matching TRBD1. This CDR3 is 16 amino acids long. The germline CDR1 and CDR2 sequences are KGHDR and SFDVKD. Trimming at V came to 4 bases and at J to 2 bases, leaving 4 bases not matched to a gene. The CDR3 DNA reads as TGTGCCACCAGTGAGGGACAGGGCCGCACTAATGAAAAACTGTTTTTT. It is translated as CATSEGQGRTNEKLFF.

CDR3 in DNA: TGTGCCAGCAGCTTCGGGACTCTCGCCGGGGAGCTGTTTTTT. Its protein is CASSFGTLAGELFF. The genes are TRBV7-2 and TRBJ2-2; D perhaps matches TRBD2 (6 bases). Per the germline V gene, CDR1 is SGHTA and CDR2 is FQGNSA. The V and J ends lost 3 bases and 6 bases respectively, with 11 bases between them. The CDR3 loop spans 14 amino acids. Combining the CDR3 with reference TRBV7-2 and TRBJ2-2 gives the whole variable domain GAGVSQSPSNKVTEKGKDVELRCDPISGHTALYWYRQSLGQGLEFLIYFQGNSAPDKSGLPSDRFSAERTGGSVSTLTIQRTQQEDSAVYLCASSFGTLAGELFFGEGSRLTVL.

The chain joins TRBV28 to TRBJ2-7; unclear D gene. The V and J ends lost 4 bases and 5 bases respectively, with 9 bases between them. Germline values: CDR1 MDHEN, CDR2 SYDVKM. CDR3 length: 12 amino acids. CDR3 bases: TGTGCCAGCAGTTCCCCTCTCGACGAGCAGTACTTC. It is translated as CASSSPLDEQYF. The full variable domain, with the rest looked up from reference TRBV28 and TRBJ2-7, is DVKVTQSSRYLVKRTGEKVFLECVQDMDHENMFWYRQDPGLGLRLIYFSYDVKMKEKGDIPEGYSVSREKKERFSLILESASTNQTSMYLCASSSPLDEQYFGPGTRLTVT.

The V gene is TRBV5-6, the J gene TRBJ1-2; no reliable D call. This CDR3 has 9 residues. Germline V gene data show CDR1 as SGHDT and CDR2 as YYEEEE. With 8 bases removed from V and 7 bases from J, the gap between germline ends came to 6 bases. The CDR3 region is CASSSGYTF. The DNA of the CDR3 is TGTGCCAGTTCCTCTGGCTACACCTTC.

In its sample, this clone was seen once. V usage is TRBV9 and J usage is TRBJ2-3, with 7 bases that match TRBD1. Trimming removed 0 bases from V and 6 bases from J; junction bases left unmatched: 7. The CDR3 sequence is 15 residues long. Germline lookup yields CDR1 SGDLS and CDR2 YYNGEE. The CDR3 DNA reads TGTGCCAGCAGCGTAGACAGGGGATTGGAGGATACGCAGTATTTT. This sequence encodes CASSVDRGLEDTQYF. Using reference TRBV9 and TRBJ2-3 for the parts outside the CDR3, the full variable domain is DSGVTQTPKHLITATGQRVTLRCSPRSGDLSVYWYQQSLDQGLQFLIQYYNGEERAKGNILERFSAQQFPDLHSELNLSSLELGDSALYFCASSVDRGLEDTQYFGPGTRLTVL.

The chain is built from TRBV28 and TRBJ2-7, with 7 bases identical to TRBD1. The germline CDR1 and CDR2 sequences are MDHEN and SYDVKM. Trimming cost V 6 bases and J 2 bases; bases outside gene matches: 13. The CDR3 is made up of 16 amino acids. The DNA of the CDR3 is TGTGCCAGCAGATCCACCGGGACAGCCCTAACCTACGAGCAGTACTTC. Encoded protein: CASRSTGTALTYEQYF.

J is TRBJ2-7 and V is TRBV5-4; 8 bases map to TRBD1. V dropped 4 bases and J dropped 3; count of bases not matched to a gene: 3. The CDR3 extends over 13 amino acids. Germline-derived CDR1 and CDR2 are SGHNT and YYREEE (reference sequence). CDR3 DNA: TGTGCCAGCAGCCTGGGACAGGTCTACGAGCAGTACTTC. Protein sequence: CASSLGQVYEQYF.

The chain uses TRBV16 and TRBJ2-6; possibly TRBD2 for D (6 bases). This CDR3 is built from 19 residues. Germline V CDR1 and CDR2: KGHSY, FQNENV. V was clipped by 2 bases and J by 1 base, with 18 bases between them. The CDR3 here is CASSQKLGGSSSGANVLTF. CDR3 nucleotide sequence: TGTGCCAGCAGCCAAAAGCTGGGGGGTAGTTCGTCTGGGGCCAACGTCCTGACTTTC.